This is a list of T cell receptor beta chains from one sample in a study of T cell changes during pregnancy in multiple sclerosis. TCRdb's table, derived via immunoSEQ multiplex PCR, lists solely in-frame clones and lacks some. The sample has around 32,000 clones; 90% to 95% are singletons. The material was CD8+ T cells from peripheral blood mononuclear cells, obtained in the second trimester of pregnancy. These receptors were taken from a female donor in good health, enrolled as a control in a pregnancy study. Each CDR3 is given with its conserved first and last residue. The D gene is left open where the match is weak. The size entry is marked missing in some rows and otherwise reads once, few, many or a size class.

d_gene: TRBD1; v_gene: TRBV7-9; j_gene: TRBJ1-1; abundance: -; CDR3nt: TGTGCCAGCAGCCTAGACAGGGGCAACCCGAACACTGAAGCTTTCTTT; CDR3aa: CASSLDRGNPNTEAFF
d_gene: -; v_gene: TRBV29-1; j_gene: TRBJ2-7; abundance: -; CDR3nt: TGCAGCGTTGAAGGGCGGGACCCCTCCTACGAGCAGTACTTC; CDR3aa: CSVEGRDPSYEQYF
d_gene: TRBD2; v_gene: TRBV9; j_gene: TRBJ2-7; abundance: -; CDR3nt: TGTGCCAGCAGCCCGAGTGGCGGGGGACCCTACGAGCAGTACTTC; CDR3aa: CASSPSGGGPYEQYF
d_gene: -; v_gene: TRBV12-1; j_gene: TRBJ2-1; abundance: -; CDR3nt: TGTGCCAGCAGCTCTATTCTAGCGGGGGGAGCCTACAATGAGCAGTTCTTC; CDR3aa: CASSSILAGGAYNEQFF
d_gene: TRBD1; v_gene: TRBV6-1; j_gene: TRBJ2-7; abundance: -; CDR3nt: TGTGCCAGCAGTGTCCCCTTTGAGGAGACAGGGTATAGCTACGAGCAGTACTTC; CDR3aa: CASSVPFEETGYSYEQYF
d_gene: -; v_gene: TRBV23-1; j_gene: TRBJ2-3; abundance: -; CDR3nt: TGCGCCAGCGGTCGATCTCCTAGGTACACAGATACGCAGTATTTT; CDR3aa: CASGRSPRYTDTQYF
d_gene: TRBD1; v_gene: TRBV7-4; j_gene: TRBJ1-5; abundance: -; CDR3nt: TGTGCCAGCAGCTTAGCAGGGGGCAAGGGAGTAGGCAATCAGCCCCAGCATTTT; CDR3aa: CASSLAGGKGVGNQPQHF
d_gene: -; v_gene: TRBV9; j_gene: TRBJ2-7; abundance: -; CDR3nt: TGTGCCAGCAGCAACGGAGGGGTTCCTAGGGAGCAGTACTTC; CDR3aa: CASSNGGVPREQYF
d_gene: TRBD1; v_gene: TRBV19; j_gene: TRBJ1-4; abundance: -; CDR3nt: TGTGCCAGTAGTATCTCACAGGGGGCGACTAATGAAAAACTGTTTTTT; CDR3aa: CASSISQGATNEKLFF
d_gene: -; v_gene: TRBV4-1; j_gene: TRBJ1-5; abundance: -; CDR3nt: TGCGCCAGCAGCCGCGGAGGTAGGAATCAGCCCCAGCATTTT; CDR3aa: CASSRGGRNQPQHF
d_gene: TRBD1; v_gene: TRBV9; j_gene: TRBJ2-3; abundance: -; CDR3nt: TGTGCCAGCAGTCCAGAAGACAGGGGAGCGGAAGATACGCAGTATTTT; CDR3aa: CASSPEDRGAEDTQYF
d_gene: -; v_gene: TRBV4-2; j_gene: TRBJ2-1; abundance: -; CDR3nt: TGTGCCAGCAGCCAAGGACTCAACAATGAGCAGTTCTTC; CDR3aa: CASSQGLNNEQFF
d_gene: -; v_gene: TRBV9; j_gene: TRBJ2-7; abundance: -; CDR3nt: TGTGCCAGCAGCATCTCCGGGACAATGTACGAGCAGTACTTC; CDR3aa: CASSISGTMYEQYF
d_gene: TRBD1; v_gene: TRBV7-9; j_gene: TRBJ1-1; abundance: -; CDR3nt: TGTGCCAGCAGCCGGGGCACAGGGGGTCGTCGCGACACTGAAGCTTTCTTT; CDR3aa: CASSRGTGGRRDTEAFF
d_gene: TRBD2; v_gene: TRBV7-9; j_gene: TRBJ2-1; abundance: -; CDR3nt: TGTGCCAGCAGCTTATATGGGGGACTAGCGAACTACAATGAGCAGTTCTTC; CDR3aa: CASSLYGGLANYNEQFF
d_gene: TRBD2; v_gene: TRBV19; j_gene: TRBJ2-5; abundance: -; CDR3nt: TGTGCCAGTACCCCGGGGGGACTACTGTACCAAGAGACCCAGTACTTC; CDR3aa: CASTPGGLLYQETQYF
d_gene: -; v_gene: TRBV6-6; j_gene: TRBJ1-1; abundance: once; CDR3nt: TGTGCCAGCAGTTCCCTGGGAGGGAAAACTGAAGCTTTCTTT; CDR3aa: CASSSLGGKTEAFF
d_gene: -; v_gene: TRBV4-1; j_gene: TRBJ1-2; abundance: few; CDR3nt: TGCGCCAGCAGCCAAGACGCGGGCTATGGCTACACCTTC; CDR3aa: CASSQDAGYGYTF
d_gene: -; v_gene: TRBV27; j_gene: TRBJ2-3; abundance: -; CDR3nt: TGTGCCAGCAGTTTATCCTCGGGGGGCACAGATACGCAGTATTTT; CDR3aa: CASSLSSGGTDTQYF
d_gene: -; v_gene: TRBV2; j_gene: TRBJ1-2; abundance: -; CDR3nt: TGTGCCAGCAATAGTAACTATGGCTACACCTTC; CDR3aa: CASNSNYGYTF
d_gene: -; v_gene: TRBV4-1; j_gene: TRBJ2-1; abundance: -; CDR3nt: TGCGCCAGCAGCCAACCCGCCGGGGAGCAGTTCTTC; CDR3aa: CASSQPAGEQFF
d_gene: -; v_gene: TRBV7-6; j_gene: TRBJ2-3; abundance: once; CDR3nt: TGTGCCAGCAGCTTAGTCAGGGATACGCAGTATTTT; CDR3aa: CASSLVRDTQYF
d_gene: -; v_gene: TRBV25-1; j_gene: TRBJ1-1; abundance: once; CDR3nt: TGTGCCAGCAGTGAATTGGACAGTCCCTACACTGAAGCTTTCTTT; CDR3aa: CASSELDSPYTEAFF
d_gene: -; v_gene: TRBV4-3; j_gene: TRBJ1-1; abundance: -; CDR3nt: TGCGCCAGCAGCGCCGGGGGGGCCCGGATGAACACTGAAGCTTTCTTT; CDR3aa: CASSAGGARMNTEAFF
d_gene: TRBD2; v_gene: TRBV15; j_gene: TRBJ2-1; abundance: -; CDR3nt: TGTGCCACCAGCAGGCCCTTCGCGACTAGCAGATACAATGAGCAGTTCTTC; CDR3aa: CATSRPFATSRYNEQFF
d_gene: TRBD1; v_gene: TRBV19; j_gene: TRBJ2-7; abundance: -; CDR3nt: TGTGCCAGTAGTATTAGTTGGCAGGGGGCGGGTGAGCAGTACTTC; CDR3aa: CASSISWQGAGEQYF
d_gene: TRBD1; v_gene: TRBV30; j_gene: TRBJ1-1; abundance: -; CDR3nt: TGTGCCTGGAGTAGGGGGCGCGACACTGAAGCTTTCTTT; CDR3aa: CAWSRGRDTEAFF
d_gene: TRBD1; v_gene: TRBV5-4; j_gene: TRBJ1-6; abundance: -; CDR3nt: TGTGCCAGCAGCGGACCTCAGGGGGCGATGGACAATTCACCCCTCCACTTT; CDR3aa: CASSGPQGAMDNSPLHF
d_gene: TRBD1; v_gene: TRBV30; j_gene: TRBJ1-2; abundance: -; CDR3nt: TGTGCCTGGAGTCCGGGACAGGGTTTAAGTGGCTACACCTTC; CDR3aa: CAWSPGQGLSGYTF
d_gene: -; v_gene: TRBV6-5; j_gene: TRBJ1-4; abundance: few; CDR3nt: TGTGCCAGCAGCCGTACAGGGCAAGAACGTGAAAAACTGTTTTTT; CDR3aa: CASSRTGQEREKLFF
d_gene: TRBD1; v_gene: TRBV27; j_gene: TRBJ1-6; abundance: -; CDR3nt: TGTGCCAGCAGTGGAGGGACAGGGGGCCATAATTCACCCCTCCACTTT; CDR3aa: CASSGGTGGHNSPLHF
d_gene: TRBD2; v_gene: TRBV9; j_gene: TRBJ2-3; abundance: -; CDR3nt: TGTGCCAGCAGCGGACTAGCGGGGGGGTCAACAGATACGCAGTATTTT; CDR3aa: CASSGLAGGSTDTQYF
d_gene: TRBD2; v_gene: TRBV7-3; j_gene: TRBJ2-1; abundance: -; CDR3nt: TGTGCCAGCAGCTTAGGGGGGGGTAATGAGCAGTTCTTC; CDR3aa: CASSLGGGNEQFF
d_gene: -; v_gene: TRBV18; j_gene: TRBJ1-1; abundance: -; CDR3nt: TGTGCCAGCTGGGTGGGCCTGAACACTGAAGCTTTCTTT; CDR3aa: CASWVGLNTEAFF
d_gene: TRBD1; v_gene: TRBV5-4; j_gene: TRBJ1-3; abundance: -; CDR3nt: TGTGCCAGCAGCTTAGAAGGGGGCGCGGGAAACACCATATATTTT; CDR3aa: CASSLEGGAGNTIYF
d_gene: -; v_gene: TRBV7-9; j_gene: TRBJ1-3; abundance: -; CDR3nt: TGTGCCAGCAGCTCAAGTAGCCCCACCATATATTTT; CDR3aa: CASSSSSPTIYF
d_gene: -; v_gene: TRBV11-1; j_gene: TRBJ2-3; abundance: -; CDR3nt: TGTGCCAGCAGCTTACTCGGAGGCACAGATACGCAGTATTTT; CDR3aa: CASSLLGGTDTQYF
d_gene: -; v_gene: TRBV13; j_gene: TRBJ1-1; abundance: -; CDR3nt: TGTGCCAGCAGCCCGGGGATACCGAACACTGAAGCTTTCTTT; CDR3aa: CASSPGIPNTEAFF
d_gene: -; v_gene: TRBV5-6; j_gene: TRBJ2-7; abundance: -; CDR3nt: TGTGCCAGCAGCTTTGTGACGGGAACTATGGAGCAGTACTTC; CDR3aa: CASSFVTGTMEQYF
d_gene: -; v_gene: TRBV5-8; j_gene: TRBJ2-3; abundance: -; CDR3nt: TGTGCCAGCAGTCGCCATGGGTCAGGCGCCTCGATGATCGATACGCAGTATTTT; CDR3aa: CASSRHGSGASMIDTQYF
d_gene: TRBD1; v_gene: TRBV5-6; j_gene: TRBJ1-1; abundance: once; CDR3nt: TGTGCCAGCAGCTGGCCACCGGGACAGGATGATTCCTCGAACACTGAAGCTTTCTTT; CDR3aa: CASSWPPGQDDSSNTEAFF
d_gene: -; v_gene: TRBV5-5; j_gene: TRBJ2-7; abundance: -; CDR3nt: TGTGCCAGCAGCGCCGGGTCCTACGAGCAGTACTTC; CDR3aa: CASSAGSYEQYF
d_gene: -; v_gene: TRBV6-1; j_gene: TRBJ1-4; abundance: once; CDR3nt: -; CDR3aa: CASSSSVLGEKLFF
d_gene: TRBD1; v_gene: TRBV2; j_gene: TRBJ1-2; abundance: few; CDR3nt: TGTGCCAGCAGGAGAGGGGGACAGGGGGCGCAAGGCTACACCTTC; CDR3aa: CASRRGGQGAQGYTF
d_gene: -; v_gene: TRBV7-9; j_gene: TRBJ2-3; abundance: -; CDR3nt: TGTGCCAGCAGCTTAGCGGGGGGGGCCACAGATACGCAGTATTTT; CDR3aa: CASSLAGGATDTQYF